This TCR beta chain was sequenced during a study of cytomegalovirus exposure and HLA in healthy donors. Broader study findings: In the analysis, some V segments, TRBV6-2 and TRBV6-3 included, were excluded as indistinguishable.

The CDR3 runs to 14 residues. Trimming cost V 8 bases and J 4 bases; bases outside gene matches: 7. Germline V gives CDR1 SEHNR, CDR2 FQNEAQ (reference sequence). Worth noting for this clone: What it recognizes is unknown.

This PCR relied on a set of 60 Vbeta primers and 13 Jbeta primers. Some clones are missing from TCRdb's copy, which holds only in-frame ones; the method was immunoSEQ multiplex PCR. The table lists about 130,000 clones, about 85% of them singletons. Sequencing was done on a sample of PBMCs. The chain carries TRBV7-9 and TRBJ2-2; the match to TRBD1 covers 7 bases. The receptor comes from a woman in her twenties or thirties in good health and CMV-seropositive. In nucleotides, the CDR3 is TGTGCCAGCGTGATGACAGGGACCACCGGGGAGCTGTTTTTT. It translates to CASVMTGTTGELFF.